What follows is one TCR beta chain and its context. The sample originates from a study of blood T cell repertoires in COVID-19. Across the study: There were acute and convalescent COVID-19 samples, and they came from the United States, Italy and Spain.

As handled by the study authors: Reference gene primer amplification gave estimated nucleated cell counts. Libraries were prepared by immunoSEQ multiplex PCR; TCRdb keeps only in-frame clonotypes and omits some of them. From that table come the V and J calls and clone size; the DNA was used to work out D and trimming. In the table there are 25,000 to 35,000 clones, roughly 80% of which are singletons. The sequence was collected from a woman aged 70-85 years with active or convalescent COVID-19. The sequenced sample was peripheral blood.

This CDR3 reads CASTREVSRNEKLFF. The CDR3 DNA sequence: TGCGCCAGCACCCGTGAGGTCAGCCGAAATGAAAAACTGTTTTTT. The chain employs TRBV4-1 and TRBJ1-4; D remains ambiguous. Germline V gene data show CDR1 as MGHRA and CDR2 as YSYEKL. Trimming pared 7 bases from V and 5 bases from J, leaving 17 bases between. The length of the CDR3 is 15 residues.